The rows below give T cell receptor beta chains drawn from one sample of a study of cytomegalovirus exposure and HLA in healthy donors. Produced via immunoSEQ multiplex PCR; TCRdb's table is partial and in-frame only. The sample holds 110,000 to 150,000 clones; approximately 63% are singletons and the top ten take 2.1%. The sequenced sample was PBMCs. The origin of the receptors is a woman in her sixties or seventies in good health and CMV-seropositive. Each CDR3 is given with its conserved first and last residue. A D gene is named only where the DNA matches it firmly. The size of a clone is reported for some rows only, either as once, few or many, or as a class for expanded clones.

V gene	D gene	clone size	J gene	CDR3 DNA	CDR3 protein
TRBV5-1	-	-	TRBJ2-7	TGCGCCAGCAGCTTATCTAGCTTCGACGAGCAGTACTTC	CASSLSSFDEQYF
TRBV29-1	TRBD1	-	TRBJ1-1	TGCAGCGTTGAATCCTCAGACAGGGAAACCTCCATGAACACTGAAGCTTTCTTT	CSVESSDRETSMNTEAFF
TRBV6-5	TRBD2	few	TRBJ2-7	TGTGCCAGCATCGCCGGGGGGGGCGACGAGCAGTACTTC	CASIAGGGDEQYF
TRBV28	-	-	TRBJ1-1	TGTGCCAGCAGGGGCAGGAACACTGAAGCTTTCTTT	CASRGRNTEAFF
TRBV14	-	-	TRBJ2-3	TGTGCCAGCAGCCAATGGAGGGGGCCGACAGATACGCAGTATTTT	CASSQWRGPTDTQYF
TRBV7-2	-	-	TRBJ1-4	TGTGCCAGCAGCTTAGTACAGGGAACATATGAAAAACTGTTTTTT	CASSLVQGTYEKLFF
TRBV27	-	-	TRBJ2-7	TGTGCCAGCAGTCCGCAGATCGACGGGTCCTACGAGCAGTACTTC	CASSPQIDGSYEQYF
TRBV10-3	TRBD1	few	TRBJ1-5	TGTGCCATCAGTGAAGGACAGGGGGTGCGGCAGCCCCAGCATTTT	CAISEGQGVRQPQHF
TRBV19	-	-	TRBJ2-1	TGTGCCAGTATAGGGCTAGCCTTGGGCGATGAGCAGTTCTTC	CASIGLALGDEQFF
TRBV27	TRBD2	few	TRBJ2-1	TGTGCCAGCAGTTCGGGCGGGGGGCGGACCCCGAGCTCCTACAATGAGCAGTTCTTC	CASSSGGGRTPSSYNEQFF
TRBV9	-	-	TRBJ2-2	TGTGCCAGCACAACACCGAACACCGGGGAGCTGTTTTTT	CASTTPNTGELFF
TRBV2	TRBD1	few	TRBJ2-1	TGTGCCAGCAGGCGAGAGGACAGGGCTCCGTTCTTC	CASRREDRAPFF
TRBV5-6	TRBD2	few	TRBJ2-3	TGTGCCAGCAGCTTGGTGTCTAGCGGGCCCCATCATACGCAGTATTTT	CASSLVSSGPHHTQYF
TRBV30	-	-	TRBJ1-3	TGTGCCTGGAGTGTAAAACAGGGCTTTGGAAACACCATATATTTT	CAWSVKQGFGNTIYF
TRBV6-1	-	-	TRBJ1-1	TGTGCCAGCAGCCGGGGAAGGCAAACTGAAGCTTTCTTT	CASSRGRQTEAFF
TRBV30	TRBD2	-	TRBJ2-2	TGTGCCTGGAGTGTACTAGCGGGAGCGAGCGGGGAGCTGTTTTTT	CAWSVLAGASGELFF
TRBV29-1	TRBD2	-	TRBJ2-5	TGCAGCGTTAGAGCGGGAGCTGAAGAGACCCAGTACTTC	CSVRAGAEETQYF
TRBV28	-	-	TRBJ2-7	TGTGCCAGCAGCTACGGTAAATACGAGCAGTACTTC	CASSYGKYEQYF
TRBV6-6	TRBD2	-	TRBJ2-1	TGTGCCAGCAGTTCATTCCAAGCCGGGACTAGGCTTGAGCAGTTCTTC	CASSSFQAGTRLEQFF
TRBV11-2	-	few	TRBJ2-5	TGTGCCAGCAGCTTCGGCGGAGGAGATGGGGAGACCCAGTACTTC	CASSFGGGDGETQYF
TRBV5-1	TRBD1	-	TRBJ2-5	TGCGCCAGCAGCTTGTTGGGACAGCAAGAGACCCAGTACTTC	CASSLLGQQETQYF
TRBV30	TRBD1	-	TRBJ2-7	TGTGCCTGGACCTCCGTGGACAGGGGCAACGAGCAGTACTTC	CAWTSVDRGNEQYF
TRBV6-6	-	-	TRBJ1-5	TGTGCCAGCAGCCCTGGCCAGTATAGCAATCAGCCCCAGCATTTT	CASSPGQYSNQPQHF
TRBV9	-	few	TRBJ1-5	TGTGCCAGCAGCGTAGGGGAGGGCAATCAGCCCCAGCATTTT	CASSVGEGNQPQHF
TRBV18	-	-	TRBJ2-7	TGTGCCAGCTCACCACCTGCCAGGGCCTACGAGCAGTACTTC	CASSPPARAYEQYF
TRBV6-1	TRBD1	few	TRBJ1-1	TGTGCCAGCAGCCCCCGGGAAGGACAGGGAGCTTTCTTT	CASSPREGQGAFF
TRBV7-9	-	-	TRBJ1-1	TGTGCCAGCAGTAAGGATACAGGGAACACTGAAGCTTTCTTT	CASSKDTGNTEAFF
TRBV5-1	TRBD2	-	TRBJ2-1	TGCGCCAGCAGCTCGGCGGGAGGCCCTCCTTCCTACAATGAGCAGTTCTTC	CASSSAGGPPSYNEQFF
TRBV7-2	TRBD2	-	TRBJ2-5	TGTGCCAGCAGCTTATTGGGGGGGGAACAAGAGACCCAGTACTTC	CASSLLGGEQETQYF
TRBV4-2	TRBD2	-	TRBJ2-1	TGTGCCAGCAGCCAAGAGTCCATAGCGGGGTTCTACAATGAGCAGTTCTTC	CASSQESIAGFYNEQFF
TRBV9	-	-	TRBJ1-1	TGTGCCAGCAGCGTAGGCGGGGACCCGAACACTGAAGCTTTCTTT	CASSVGGDPNTEAFF
TRBV2	-	-	TRBJ1-4	TGTGCCAGCAGTGTGGGGACTAGGGGTGAAAAACTGTTTTTT	CASSVGTRGEKLFF
TRBV5-1	-	-	TRBJ1-2	TGCGCCAGCAGCTTGGACGAGCCAGGGTACTATGGCTACACCTTC	CASSLDEPGYYGYTF
TRBV11-2	TRBD1	-	TRBJ1-1	TGTGCCAGCAGCCCGCGGACAGGGGCTAGGAACACTGAAGCTTTCTTT	CASSPRTGARNTEAFF
TRBV13	-	-	TRBJ1-3	TGTGCCAGCAGCTTAGGGGAAGGGAGCTCTGGAAACACCATATATTTT	CASSLGEGSSGNTIYF
TRBV19	-	-	TRBJ1-5	TGTGCCAGTAGTTTTTTAAATCAGCCCCAGCATTTT	CASSFLNQPQHF
TRBV10-3	TRBD2	-	TRBJ2-7	TGTGCCATCAGCGGGACTAGCGGGACCTACGAGCAGTACTTC	CAISGTSGTYEQYF
TRBV11-2	TRBD1	-	TRBJ2-2	TGTGCCAGCAGCTTGGGACAGGGAAGAAATGGGGCCGGGGAGCTGTTTTTT	CASSLGQGRNGAGELFF
TRBV6-6	-	-	TRBJ2-7	TGTGCCAGCAGTTACGGGACTTCGCGCAACGAGCAGTACTTC	CASSYGTSRNEQYF
TRBV28	-	-	TRBJ1-5	TGTGCAGCGGGGAGAAGCAATCAGCCCCAGCATTTT	CAAGRSNQPQHF
TRBV4-1	-	-	TRBJ2-2	TGCGCCAGCAGCCAAGGTGCGCCGACAGCGAACACCGGGGAGCTGTTTTTT	CASSQGAPTANTGELFF
TRBV28	-	-	TRBJ1-2	TGTGCCAGCAGTCCCGGAGGGGGGGTTGGCTATGGCTACACCTTC	CASSPGGGVGYGYTF
TRBV5-1	-	-	TRBJ2-5	TGCGCCAGCAGCTTGGACAGTCAGGAGACCCAGTACTTC	CASSLDSQETQYF
TRBV30	TRBD2	-	TRBJ2-6	TGTGCCTGGAGTTCGATAGCGGGGCTCTCTGGGGCCAACGTCCTGACTTTC	CAWSSIAGLSGANVLTF
TRBV7-8	TRBD2	-	TRBJ2-5	TGTGCCAGCAGCCTAATGGCGGGAGGGTCGGAGACCCAGTACTTC	CASSLMAGGSETQYF
TRBV29-1	-	-	TRBJ2-5	TGCAGCGTTTCTTACTCGGACCAAGAGACCCAGTACTTC	CSVSYSDQETQYF
TRBV5-6	-	-	TRBJ1-3	TGTGCCAGCAGCCGGGGGTTCGAAAACACCATATATTTT	CASSRGFENTIYF
TRBV6-5	TRBD1	few	TRBJ1-2	TGTGCCAGCAGGAGACAGGGCCGGGGCTACACCTTC	CASRRQGRGYTF
TRBV4-1	-	-	TRBJ2-7	TGCGCCAGCAGCCAACGGGAGAATAACGAGCAGTACTTC	CASSQRENNEQYF
TRBV11-2	TRBD2	-	TRBJ2-3	TGTGCCAGCAGCTTCGGAAGCGGGAGTGTAGATACGCAGTATTTT	CASSFGSGSVDTQYF
TRBV11-2	-	-	TRBJ1-1	TGTGCCAGCAGCCTTACGGTGAAGAACACTGAAGCTTTCTTT	CASSLTVKNTEAFF
TRBV5-1	-	-	TRBJ1-5	TGCGCCAGCAGCTTGGGACAGAGCAATCAGCCCCAGCATTTT	CASSLGQSNQPQHF
TRBV2	-	few	TRBJ1-1	TGTGCCAGCAGTGGCCAGGTGAACACTGAAGCTTTCTTT	CASSGQVNTEAFF
TRBV6-5	TRBD2	few	TRBJ2-7	TGTGCCAGCAGTATTGGGACTAAAAAGGTCTACGAGCAGTACTTC	CASSIGTKKVYEQYF
TRBV14	TRBD2	-	TRBJ2-1	TGTGCCAGGGGACGGGGAGGGCCTTTGAATGAGCAGTTCTTC	CARGRGGPLNEQFF
TRBV6-1	-	-	TRBJ1-5	TGTGCCAGCAGTGAATCCGGGTTAAGCAATCAGCCCCAGCATTTT	CASSESGLSNQPQHF
TRBV9	-	few	TRBJ1-2	TGTGCCAGCAGCGGACCGGGGGGGGACTATGGCTACACCTTC	CASSGPGGDYGYTF
TRBV9	TRBD2	-	TRBJ2-5	TGTGCCAGCAGCGTAGGGGGCGGGGGGGAGACCCAGTACTTC	CASSVGGGGETQYF
TRBV4-1	TRBD2	-	TRBJ2-1	TGCGCCAGCAGCCAAACGGGACTAGCGGGAATGTATGAGCAGTTCTTC	CASSQTGLAGMYEQFF
TRBV30	TRBD2	-	TRBJ2-2	TGTGCCTGGAGCGATCCGGCGGGAGGGAGCACCGGGGAGCTGTTTTTT	CAWSDPAGGSTGELFF